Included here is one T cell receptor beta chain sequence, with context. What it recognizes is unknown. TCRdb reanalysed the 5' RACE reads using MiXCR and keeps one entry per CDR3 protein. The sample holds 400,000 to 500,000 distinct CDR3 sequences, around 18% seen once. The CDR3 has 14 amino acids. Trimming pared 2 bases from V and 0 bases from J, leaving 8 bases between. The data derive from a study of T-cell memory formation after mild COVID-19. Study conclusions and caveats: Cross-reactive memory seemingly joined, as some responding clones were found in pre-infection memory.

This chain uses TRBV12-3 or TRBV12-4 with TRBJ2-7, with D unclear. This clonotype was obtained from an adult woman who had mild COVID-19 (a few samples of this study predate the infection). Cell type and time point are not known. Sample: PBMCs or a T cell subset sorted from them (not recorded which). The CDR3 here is CASSLQELSYEQYF. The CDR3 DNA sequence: TGTGCCAGCAGTTTACAGGAGCTCTCCTACGAGCAGTACTTC.